This is a list of T cell receptor beta chains from one sample in a study of T cell responses to AZD1222 COVID-19 vaccine. Libraries were prepared by immunoSEQ multiplex PCR; TCRdb keeps only in-frame clonotypes and omits some of them. The data show 60,000 to 65,000 clones, roughly 80% seen once. The sequencing here drew on peripheral blood, taken on day 0 of AZD1222 vaccination. These receptors originate from an adult in good health. Each CDR3 is given with its conserved first and last residue. D genes are given only for firm matches. The size of a clone is reported for some rows only, either as once, few or many, or as a class for expanded clones.

j_call v_call d_call clone_size cdr3_nt cdr3_aa
TRBJ1-6 TRBV30 - - TGTGCCTGGGGGCTTATCTCCTATAATTCACCCCTCCACTTT CAWGLISYNSPLHF
TRBJ1-1 TRBV7-8 - - TGTGCCAGCAGCCTGATCTCCGGGGAAACGAACACTGAAGCTTTCTTT CASSLISGETNTEAFF
TRBJ1-3 TRBV2 - - TGTGCCAGCAGTGAAGAGGGGCCGACGAGCTCTGGAAACACCATATATTTT CASSEEGPTSSGNTIYF
TRBJ1-2 TRBV5-4 - - TGTGCCAGCAGCTACCCAGGGTTTTCGGGCTACACCTTC CASSYPGFSGYTF
TRBJ2-1 TRBV2 - - TGTGCCAGCAGTGAAGCGTACAATGAGCAGTTCTTC CASSEAYNEQFF
TRBJ2-7 TRBV9 TRBD2 few TGTGCCAGCAGCAAGGGACTAGCGGGGGCTACCTCCTACGAGCAGTACTTC CASSKGLAGATSYEQYF
TRBJ2-7 TRBV7-9 - - TGTGCCAGCAGCTCTACCTGGGACGAGCAGTACTTC CASSSTWDEQYF
TRBJ2-7 TRBV28 - once TGTGCCAGCACCCCCGGAGGGAATAGTTACGAGCAGTACTTC CASTPGGNSYEQYF
TRBJ1-5 TRBV7-2 - - TGTGCCAGCAGCTTATTCAGTCAGCAGCCCCAGCATTTT CASSLFSQQPQHF
TRBJ1-1 TRBV9 - - TGTGCCAGCAGCGTAGGAGGGGCCTCTGAAGCTTTCTTT CASSVGGASEAFF
TRBJ2-2 TRBV9 TRBD2 few TGTGCCAGCAGCGTAGGGGGGAGGGCCAACACCGGGGAGCTGTTTTTT CASSVGGRANTGELFF
TRBJ2-2 TRBV6-2/TRBV6-3 TRBD2 once TGTGCCAGCAGCCATAGCGGGGGCCTGAACACCGGGGAGCTGTTTTTT CASSHSGGLNTGELFF
TRBJ2-7 TRBV19 TRBD1 - TGTGCCAGTAGTGGGGACAGGAGTTACGAGCAGTACTTC CASSGDRSYEQYF
TRBJ2-1 TRBV6-2/TRBV6-3 - once TGTGCCAGCAGTTACGGTGGGCGGGGTCCCTACCATGAGCAGTTCTTC CASSYGGRGPYHEQFF